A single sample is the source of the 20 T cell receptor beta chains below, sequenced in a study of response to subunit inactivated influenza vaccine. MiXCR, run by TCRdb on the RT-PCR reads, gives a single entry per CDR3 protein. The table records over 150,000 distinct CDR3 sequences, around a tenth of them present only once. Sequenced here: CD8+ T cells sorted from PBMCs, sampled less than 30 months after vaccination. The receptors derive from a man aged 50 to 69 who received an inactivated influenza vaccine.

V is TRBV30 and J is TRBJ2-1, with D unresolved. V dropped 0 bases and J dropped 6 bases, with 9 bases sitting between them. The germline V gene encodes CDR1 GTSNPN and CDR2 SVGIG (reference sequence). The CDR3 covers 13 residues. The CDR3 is CAWSVARGNEQFF. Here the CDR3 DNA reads TGTGCCTGGAGTGTGGCACGAGGCAATGAGCAGTTCTTC.

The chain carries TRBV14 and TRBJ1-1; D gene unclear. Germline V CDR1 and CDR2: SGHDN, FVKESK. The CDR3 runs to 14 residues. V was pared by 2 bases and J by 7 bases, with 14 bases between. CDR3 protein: CASSQLGLGVEAFF. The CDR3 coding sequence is TGTGCCAGCAGCCAACTTGGGCTAGGAGTTGAAGCTTTCTTT.

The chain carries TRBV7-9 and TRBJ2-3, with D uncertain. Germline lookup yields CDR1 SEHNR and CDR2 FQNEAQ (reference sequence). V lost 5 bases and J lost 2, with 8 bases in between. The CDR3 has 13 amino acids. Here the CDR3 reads CASSPSDTDTQYF. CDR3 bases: TGTGCCAGCAGCCCATCGGACACAGATACGCAGTATTTT.

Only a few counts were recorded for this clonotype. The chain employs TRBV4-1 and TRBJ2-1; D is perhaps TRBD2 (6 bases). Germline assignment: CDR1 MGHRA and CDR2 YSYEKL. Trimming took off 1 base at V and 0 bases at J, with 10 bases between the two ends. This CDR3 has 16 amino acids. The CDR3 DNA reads TGCGCCAGCAGCCAAGGTCGGGGGACCTCCTACAATGAGCAGTTCTTC. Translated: CASSQGRGTSYNEQFF.

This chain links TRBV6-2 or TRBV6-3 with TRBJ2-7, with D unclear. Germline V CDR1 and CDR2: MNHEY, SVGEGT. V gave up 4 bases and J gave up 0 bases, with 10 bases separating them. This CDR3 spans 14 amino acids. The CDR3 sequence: CASSFGWDSYEQYF. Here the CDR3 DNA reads TGTGCCAGCAGTTTCGGGTGGGACTCCTACGAGCAGTACTTC.

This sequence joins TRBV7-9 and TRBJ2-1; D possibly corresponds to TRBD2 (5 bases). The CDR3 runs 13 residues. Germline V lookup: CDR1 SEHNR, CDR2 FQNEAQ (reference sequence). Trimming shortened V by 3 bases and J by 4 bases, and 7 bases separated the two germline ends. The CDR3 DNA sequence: TGTGCCAGCAGCTTCGGACTTTACAATGAGCAGTTCTTC. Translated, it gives CASSFGLYNEQFF. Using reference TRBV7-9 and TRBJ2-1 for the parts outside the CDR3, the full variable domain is DTGVSQNPRHKITKRGQNVTFRCDPISEHNRLYWYRQTLGQGPEFLTYFQNEAQLEKSRLLSDRFSAERPKGSFSTLEIQRTEQGDSAMYLCASSFGLYNEQFFGPGTRLTVL.

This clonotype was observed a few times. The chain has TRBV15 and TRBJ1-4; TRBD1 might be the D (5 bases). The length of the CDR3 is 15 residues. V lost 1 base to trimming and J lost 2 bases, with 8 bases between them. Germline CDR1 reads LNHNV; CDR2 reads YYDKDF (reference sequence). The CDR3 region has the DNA TGTGCCACCAGCAGAGCAGGGTCTACTAATGAAAAACTGTTTTTT. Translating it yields CATSRAGSTNEKLFF.

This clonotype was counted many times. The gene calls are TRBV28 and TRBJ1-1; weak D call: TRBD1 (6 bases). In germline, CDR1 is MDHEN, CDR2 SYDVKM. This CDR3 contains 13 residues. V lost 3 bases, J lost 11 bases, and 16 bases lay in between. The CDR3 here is CASSFSGVGEAFF. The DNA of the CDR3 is TGTGCCAGCAGTTTTTCAGGGGTGGGGGAGGCTTTCTTT.

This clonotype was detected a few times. CDR3 residues: CASSAYRATNEKLFF. Here the CDR3 DNA reads TGCGCCAGCAGCGCGTACCGTGCAACTAATGAAAAACTGTTTTTT. The chain links TRBV5-1 to TRBJ1-4, with no clear D. Trimming took 4 bases from V and 0 from J, leaving 10 bases between them. The CDR3 loop spans 15 amino acids. The germline V gene encodes CDR1 SGHRS and CDR2 YFSETQ.

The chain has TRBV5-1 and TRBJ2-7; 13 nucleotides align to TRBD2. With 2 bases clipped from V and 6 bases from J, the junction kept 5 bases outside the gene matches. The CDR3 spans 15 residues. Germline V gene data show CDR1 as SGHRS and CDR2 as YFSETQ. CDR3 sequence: CASSLGTSGMREQYF. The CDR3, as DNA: TGCGCCAGCAGCTTAGGGACTAGCGGGATGCGCGAGCAGTACTTC.

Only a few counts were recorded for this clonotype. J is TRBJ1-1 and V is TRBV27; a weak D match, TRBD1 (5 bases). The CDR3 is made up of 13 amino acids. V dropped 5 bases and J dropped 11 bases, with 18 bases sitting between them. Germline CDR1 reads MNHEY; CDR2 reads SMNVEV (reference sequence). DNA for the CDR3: TGTGCCAGCAGTCCGGCGCTGGGGGTAACCGCTTTCTTT. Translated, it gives CASSPALGVTAFF.

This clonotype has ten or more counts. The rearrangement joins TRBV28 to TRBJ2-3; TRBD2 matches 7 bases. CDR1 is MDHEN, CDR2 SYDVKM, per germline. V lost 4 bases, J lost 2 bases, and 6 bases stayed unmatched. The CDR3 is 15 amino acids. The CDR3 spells CASSSLAGTTDTQYF. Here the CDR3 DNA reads TGTGCCAGCAGTTCCTTAGCGGGCACCACAGATACGCAGTATTTT.

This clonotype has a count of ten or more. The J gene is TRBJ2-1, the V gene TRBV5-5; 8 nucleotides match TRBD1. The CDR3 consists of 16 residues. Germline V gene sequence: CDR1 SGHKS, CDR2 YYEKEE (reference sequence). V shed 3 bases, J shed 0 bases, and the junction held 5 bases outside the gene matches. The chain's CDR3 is CASSSGQGGSYNEQFF. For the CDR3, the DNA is TGTGCCAGCAGCTCAGGACAGGGTGGCTCCTACAATGAGCAGTTCTTC.

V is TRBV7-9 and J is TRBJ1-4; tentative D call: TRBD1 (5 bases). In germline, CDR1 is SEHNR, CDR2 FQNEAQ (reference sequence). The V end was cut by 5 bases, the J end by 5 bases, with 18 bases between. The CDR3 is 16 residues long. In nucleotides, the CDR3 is TGTGCCAGCAGCCCTCGACCTGGGGGAAAAAATGAAAAACTGTTTTTT. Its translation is CASSPRPGGKNEKLFF. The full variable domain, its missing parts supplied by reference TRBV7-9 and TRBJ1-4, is DTGVSQNPRHKITKRGQNVTFRCDPISEHNRLYWYRQTLGQGPEFLTYFQNEAQLEKSRLLSDRFSAERPKGSFSTLEIQRTEQGDSAMYLCASSPRPGGKNEKLFFGSGTQLSVL.

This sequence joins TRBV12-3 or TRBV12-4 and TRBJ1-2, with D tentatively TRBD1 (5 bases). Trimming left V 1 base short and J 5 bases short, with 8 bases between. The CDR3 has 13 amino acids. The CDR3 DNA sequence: TGTGCCAGCAGTTTAGGGGGCGGGTATGGCTACACCTTC. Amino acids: CASSLGGGYGYTF.

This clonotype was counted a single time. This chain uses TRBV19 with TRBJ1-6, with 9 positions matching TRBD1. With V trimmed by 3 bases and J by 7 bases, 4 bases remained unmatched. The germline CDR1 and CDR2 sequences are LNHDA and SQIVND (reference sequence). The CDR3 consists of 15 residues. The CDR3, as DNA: TGTGCCAGTAGTATGGCCGGGACAGGGAATTCACCCCTCCACTTT. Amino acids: CASSMAGTGNSPLHF.

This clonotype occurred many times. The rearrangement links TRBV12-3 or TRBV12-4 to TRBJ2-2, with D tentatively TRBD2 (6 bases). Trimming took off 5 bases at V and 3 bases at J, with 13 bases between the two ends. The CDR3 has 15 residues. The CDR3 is CASSDRDFYTGELFF. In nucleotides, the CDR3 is TGTGCCAGCAGTGATAGGGACTTCTACACCGGGGAGCTGTTTTTT.

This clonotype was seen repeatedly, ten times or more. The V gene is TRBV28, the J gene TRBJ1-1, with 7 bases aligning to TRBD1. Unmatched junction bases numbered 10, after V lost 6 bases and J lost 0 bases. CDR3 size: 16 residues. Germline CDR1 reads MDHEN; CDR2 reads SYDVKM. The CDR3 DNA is TGTGCCAGCAGGACACAGGGGTGGGTGATGAACACTGAAGCTTTCTTT. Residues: CASRTQGWVMNTEAFF.

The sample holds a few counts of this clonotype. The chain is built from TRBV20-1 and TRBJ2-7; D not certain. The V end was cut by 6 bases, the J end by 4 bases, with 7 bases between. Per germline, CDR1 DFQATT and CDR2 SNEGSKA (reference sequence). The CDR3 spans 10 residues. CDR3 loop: CSAKGYEQYF. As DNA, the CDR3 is TGCAGTGCGAAAGGGTACGAGCAGTACTTC.

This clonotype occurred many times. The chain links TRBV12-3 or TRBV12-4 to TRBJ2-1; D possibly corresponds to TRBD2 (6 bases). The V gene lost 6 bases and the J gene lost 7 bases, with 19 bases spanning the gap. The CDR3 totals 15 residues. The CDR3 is CASSRGMRLINEQFF. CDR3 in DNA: TGTGCCAGCAGCCGGGGGATGCGTTTGATTAATGAGCAGTTCTTC.